This TCR beta chain was obtained from a study of T cells in narcolepsy. Across the study: Healthy controls were enrolled alongside patients with narcolepsy type 1 or type 2.

Assay: immunoSEQ multiplex PCR; the TCRdb copy retains only in-frame clones and omits some. This table has 15,000 to 20,000 clones, over 60% appearing once. CDR1 and CDR2 from the germline V gene are SEHNR and FQNEAQ (reference sequence). The CDR3 has 12 residues. Trimming pared 1 base from V and 8 bases from J, leaving 6 bases between. Of note for this clone: No antigen is known for it.

Overall study findings and caveats: HCRT-specific and TRIB2-specific autoreactive clonotypes appeared among same-patient CSF and blood CD4+ clonotypes. Autoreactive clonotypes reportedly recurred in blood of same and different patients, not controls.

The V and J genes are TRBV7-9 and TRBJ2-1; D ambiguous. Sequenced input: CD45RA- memory CD8+ T cells from PBMCs. The clonotype comes from a human donor with narcolepsy. The CDR3 DNA is TGTGCCAGCAGCTTAGATTTTGATGAGCAGTTCTTC. It is translated as CASSLDFDEQFF.